Sequencing of this T cell receptor beta chain was carried out in a study of T cell responses to AZD1222 COVID-19 vaccine (dated by TCRdb to the early 2020s). In terms of the full investigation: A total of 230 to 250 trial participants underwent TCR sequencing, of whom some 210 received two doses of AZD1222 and 26 received two doses of the MenACWY control vaccine. Trial participants were enrolled by age into subgroups of 18-55, 56-69 and 70-plus years, and around 150, 29 and 61 TCR-sequenced participants, respectively, were included in these subgroups. Results the study describes overall, beyond this receptor: The vaccine-associated CD4 TCRs covered the entire spike protein, and the dominant responses fell in regions 160-218 and 743-854. Because no samples from the day 14 peak response were available, repertoires could be characterized only after the peak T cell response. Most participants were white British and females outnumbered males, and the authors suggested that clonal diversity may have been underestimated. A significant rise in spike-specific TCR breadth and depth was observed after two AZD1222 doses relative to day 0 and relative to MenACWY recipients. Nearly half of unique spike-specific TCRs reportedly recognized epitopes outside regions mutated in the B.1.351 and B.1.1.7 variants. The 56-69-year group was small, and its depth increase did not reach significance, likely because of low power. Conclusions about previously exposed vaccinees are limited because only 6 or 7 AZD1222 recipients were SARS-CoV-2 seropositive at baseline.

The meaning of the sample's time point label: about 28 days (+/-7) after the second vaccine dose. AZD1222 recipients whose second dose came at about 4 weeks and those whose second dose came at about 12 weeks were combined into one group, since spike-specific TCR depth and breadth did not differ between the two schedules. Vaccinee samples came from UK trials COV001 and COV002, including a single-blind randomized controlled phase 2/3 trial of AZD1222 (ChAdOx1 nCoV-19) in healthy adults. For TCRbeta chain sequencing, PBMC samples were collected from trial participants at day 0 and at day 28 after the second dose. V is cut back by 5 bases and J by 6 bases, with 9 bases in the junction unmatched. CDR1 and CDR2 were assigned from the germline V gene (reference sequence) as SGHKS and YYEKEE. Including cysteine and phenylalanine, the CDR3 has 16 amino acids. Only the CDR3 part of the read is kept: 48 bases, read in frame from the first base.

The CDR3 regions of human TCRbeta chains were subjected to immunosequencing. The original methods were these. Repertoire TCRs were checked for matches against a reference library of SARS-CoV-2-specific TCRs that had been generated using the MIRA antigen-specificity platform. Breadth meant the fraction of unique TCRs that were SARS-CoV-2-associated, whereas depth meant the fraction of total T cells that were SARS-CoV-2-associated. Each spike-specific TCR was assigned to its reactive spike region and to a CD4 or CD8 class using the MIRA data. Log10-transformed breadth and depth values were compared by one-way ANOVA with Sidak's multiple comparisons tests. In its TCRdb copy, this immuneACCESS table keeps in-frame sequences only and misses some clones. Where compared with another copy, unresolved V genes explain less than half of these, and the others have no known cause. V and J calls plus clone size are reproduced from that table; the DNA served to infer D and trimming. The table for this sample lists roughly 140,000 clones; 92% of them were counted only once. The ten top clones hold approximately 3.4% of the sample.

With respect to this clone: What antigen it recognizes has not been identified. Per-base quality was not reported, and no clone a single base away is much larger than it.

This clonotype originated in an adult who received the AZD1222 COVID-19 vaccine. The chain is encoded by TRBV5-5 joined to TRBJ2-2; 11 bases in the junction line up with TRBD2. Here the sequenced sample was peripheral blood, taken 28 days after the second AZD1222 dose. Here is the DNA: TGTGCCAGCAGAGTCCGGCTAGCGGGGGGAGCCGGGGAGCTGTTTTTT. Its protein product is CASRVRLAGGAGELFF.